A single sample is the source of the 30 T cell receptor beta chains below, sequenced in a study of T cells in Graves' hyperthyroidism and ophthalmopathy. Amplification of TCR beta CDR3 regions was performed using RNA transcripts as template. In the first-round RT-PCR of the TCR CDR3, the HTBI primer set was used. TCRdb itself ran the multiplex PCR reads through MiXCR, one entry per CDR3 protein. The data hold hundreds of thousands of distinct CDR3 sequences, with about 14% observed a single time. Sequencing was done on a sample of blood. Every receptor here comes from a woman aged 50 to 65 with Graves' ophthalmopathy.

This clonotype was counted many times. This chain uses TRBV5-1 with TRBJ1-4, with D hard to call. V was pared by 0 bases and J by 4 bases, with 10 bases between. Germline CDR1 and CDR2: SGHRS and YFSETQ. The CDR3 consists of 15 residues. CDR3 in DNA: TGCGCCAGCAGCTTGGGATCTGAGTTTAATGAAAAACTGTTTTTT. Protein sequence: CASSLGSEFNEKLFF.

V is TRBV9 and J is TRBJ2-1; TRBD2 is a possible D gene (5 bases). The CDR3 is made up of 15 amino acids. Germline values: CDR1 SGDLS, CDR2 YYNGEE. The ends were cut back, 0 bases at V and 8 bases at J, with 15 bases in the middle. The CDR3 loop reads CASSVGVGDSYEQFF. CDR3 DNA: TGTGCCAGCAGCGTAGGGGTGGGAGATTCTTATGAGCAGTTCTTC.

Ten or more counts support this clonotype. This chain links TRBV7-2 with TRBJ2-7; 9 nucleotides align to TRBD1. The germline gives CDR1 SGHTA, CDR2 FQGNSA. The CDR3 contains 15 residues. J was trimmed by 7 bases and V by 6 bases; bases with no gene match: 13. The chain's CDR3 is CASREVTGGIREQYF. The CDR3 DNA follows: TGTGCCAGCAGGGAGGTGACAGGGGGAATCCGAGAGCAGTACTTC. The whole variable domain, filled in from reference TRBV7-2 and TRBJ2-7, reads GAGVSQSPSNKVTEKGKDVELRCDPISGHTALYWYRQSLGQGLEFLIYFQGNSAPDKSGLPSDRFSAERTGGSVSTLTIQRTQQEDSAVYLCASREVTGGIREQYFGPGTRLTVT.

This clonotype was observed a few times. The J gene is TRBJ2-1, the V gene TRBV20-1; D is unclear. The CDR3 spans 14 residues. V was trimmed by 3 bases and J by 6 bases, leaving 15 bases between them. Germline V CDR1 and CDR2: DFQATT, SNEGSKA (reference sequence). The CDR3 protein is CSASGYYSGNEQFF. Here the CDR3 DNA reads TGCAGTGCTAGTGGGTATTACTCGGGCAATGAGCAGTTCTTC.

This clonotype has just a few counts. The genes are TRBV18 and TRBJ2-2; weak D call: TRBD1 (5 bases). This CDR3 comprises 16 residues. V was clipped by 3 bases and J by 2 bases, with 13 bases between them. Germline V gives CDR1 KGHSH, CDR2 LQKENI. The CDR3 nucleotides read TGTGCCAGCTCACCCAGACAGAAAATTAACACCGGGGAGCTGTTTTTT. Translated: CASSPRQKINTGELFF.

This clonotype was detected only a few times. V is TRBV15 and J is TRBJ1-2; D perhaps matches TRBD1 (5 bases). Trimming took 9 bases from V and 3 from J, leaving 14 bases between them. Per the germline V gene, CDR1 is LNHNV and CDR2 is YYDKDF (reference sequence). The CDR3 contains 13 residues. CDR3 in amino acids: CATWGLEDYGYTF. As DNA, the CDR3 is TGTGCCACGTGGGGGTTAGAGGACTATGGCTACACCTTC.

The chain couples TRBV12-3 or TRBV12-4 to TRBJ2-1; a possible D gene is TRBD2 (6 bases). This CDR3 has 16 amino acids. V lost 6 bases to trimming and J lost 4 bases, with 19 bases between them. CDR3 bases: TGTGCCAGCAGCCAAGACGGACGGGGGAAATACAATGAGCAGTTCTTC. As protein: CASSQDGRGKYNEQFF.

As for this clonotype: A much larger clone lies one base from this, so it may be a read error. The chain has TRBV6-5 and TRBJ1-2, with 7 bases aligning to TRBD1. Germline V CDR1 and CDR2: MNHEY, SVGAGI. The CDR3 has 14 amino acids. V lost 1 base to trimming and J lost 8 bases; unmatched junction nucleotides: 7. The CDR3, as DNA: TGTGCCAGCAGTTACTTCCCGACAGGGTTGGGCTACACCTTC. Translating it yields CASSYFPTGLGYTF.

This clonotype was counted a few times. Compared with germline, one end of the junction differs, possibly owing to a read error. V and J are TRBV19 and TRBJ2-3; TRBD2 matches at 13 bases. CDR1 is LNHDA, CDR2 SQIVND, per germline (reference sequence). This CDR3 spans 16 amino acids. CDR3 sequence reads: CASNPWTSGSRDTQYF. CDR3 in DNA: TGTGCCAGTAACCCCTGGACTAGCGGGAGCAGAGATACGCAGTATTTT.

This clonotype was observed many times. This sequence joins TRBV6-1 and TRBJ1-1, with 8 bases aligning to TRBD1. This CDR3 is 17 amino acids long. Germline CDR1 MNHNS, CDR2 SASEGT. The trim removed 5 bases at V and 0 bases at J, leaving 11 bases unmatched. CDR3 loop: CASSRRTGTNVNTEAFF. For the CDR3, the DNA is TGTGCCAGCAGTAGACGGACAGGGACAAATGTGAACACTGAAGCTTTCTTT.

This clonotype was detected ten times or more. One junction end disagrees with the germline gene, perhaps due to a read error. V is TRBV28 and J is TRBJ2-1; D not resolved. Germline lookup yields CDR1 MDHEN and CDR2 SYDVKM. The CDR3 runs 10 residues. The CDR3 DNA is TGTGCCAGCAGCTTATATGAGCAGTTCTTC. Translation: CASSLYEQFF.

The table lists this clonotype with many counts. The genes are TRBV19 and TRBJ2-7, with 7 bases matching TRBD1. Per the germline V gene, CDR1 is LNHDA and CDR2 is SQIVND (reference sequence). The V gene end was trimmed by 10 bases and the J gene end by 6 bases; junction bases not matched to a gene: 9. The CDR3 runs to 12 residues. CDR3 sequence (DNA): TGTGCCACCCAGACAGGGTGGGGCGAGCAGTACTTC. It translates to CATQTGWGEQYF.

For the CDR3, the DNA is TGTGCCAGCAGATCGCGGACTTTTCAGGAAGCTTTCTTT. It yields the protein CASRSRTFQEAFF. The rearrangement uses TRBV6-2 or TRBV6-3 and TRBJ1-1; no clear D. Germline loops: CDR1 MNHEY, CDR2 SVGEGT. The V end was cut by 6 bases, the J end by 8 bases, with 16 bases between. The CDR3 is made up of 13 amino acids.

The chain recombines TRBV29-1 with TRBJ1-1; TRBD1 aligns across 7 bases. Germline CDR1 reads SQVTM; CDR2 reads ANQGSEA. J gave up 1 base and V 5 bases, and 4 bases lay outside the gene matches. This CDR3 region has 13 residues. The CDR3: CSVRGQENTEAFF. The CDR3 DNA is TGCAGCGTTCGAGGACAGGAGAACACTGAAGCTTTCTTT.

Many counts were recorded for this clonotype. The chain combines TRBV5-1 with TRBJ1-2; D is possibly TRBD1 (6 bases). The CDR3 loop spans 17 amino acids. Germline CDR1 SGHRS, CDR2 YFSETQ. The V and J ends lost 0 bases and 2 bases respectively, with 17 bases between them. The CDR3 coding sequence is TGCGCCAGCAGCTTGGAGGGGGGAACCCTGAGGAACTATGGCTACACCTTC. Protein product: CASSLEGGTLRNYGYTF.

The rearrangement uses TRBV9 and TRBJ1-3, with D maybe TRBD1 (6 bases). The CDR3 has 16 residues. V lost 3 bases and J lost 0, with 13 bases in between. CDR1 is SGDLS and CDR2 is YYNGEE in the germline V gene. The CDR3 reads CASSAQGTSSGNTIYF. The CDR3 DNA reads TGTGCCAGCAGCGCCCAGGGGACCTCCTCTGGAAACACCATATATTTT.

The J gene is TRBJ1-1, the V gene TRBV6-2 or TRBV6-3; tentative D call: TRBD1 (5 bases). This CDR3 is built from 15 residues. The ends were cut back, 0 bases at V and 5 bases at J, with 13 bases in the middle. The germline V gene has CDR1 MNHEY and CDR2 SVGEGT. CDR3 region: CASSYSAKGWTEAFF. Here the CDR3 DNA reads TGTGCCAGCAGTTACTCGGCCAAGGGGTGGACTGAAGCTTTCTTT.

On this clonotype: A read error may explain this, as a much larger clone is one base away. The genes are TRBV6-2 or TRBV6-3 and TRBJ1-5, with D perhaps matching TRBD1 (5 bases). V was cut by 7 bases and J by 6 bases, with 16 bases left in between. Germline CDR1 reads MNHEY; CDR2 reads SVGEGT. The CDR3 runs 14 residues. DNA for the CDR3: TGTGCCAGCAACCAACAGGTCACGGGTCAGCCCCAGCATTTT. Its protein is CASNQQVTGQPQHF.

This clonotype has just a few counts. This chain links TRBV6-2 or TRBV6-3 with TRBJ2-2; 9 positions agree with TRBD2. CDR1 and CDR2 (germline): MNHEY, SVGEGT. The CDR3 length is 16 residues. Trimming cost V 5 bases and J 0 bases; bases outside gene matches: 4. CDR3 sequence (DNA): TGTGCCAGCAGTCCCGGGACTAGCACGAACACCGGGGAGCTGTTTTTT. Its protein is CASSPGTSTNTGELFF.

Ten or more counts support this clonotype. The chain carries TRBV6-1 and TRBJ1-3; 8 nucleotides line up with TRBD1. The V segment lost 5 bases and the J segment 3 bases; nucleotides outside the gene matches: 9. CDR1 and CDR2 (germline): MNHNS, SASEGT. CDR3 length equals 16 residues. CDR3 DNA sequence: TGTGCCAGCAGTCCGCCGCGACAGGGGATTGGAAACACCATATATTTT. Its protein is CASSPPRQGIGNTIYF.

Concerning this clonotype itself: This sequence may be a read error, since a much larger clone differs from it by one base. The chain has TRBV6-1 and TRBJ1-1; unclear D gene. The CDR3 has 16 amino acids. Trimming stripped 3 bases from V and 4 bases from J, with 18 bases between. Looked up from germline, CDR1 is MNHNS and CDR2 is SASEGT. The CDR3 is CASSESTLGLFTEAFF. CDR3 nucleotide sequence: TGTGCCAGCAGTGAGTCGACTCTGGGGTTGTTCACTGAAGCTTTCTTT.

CDR3 sequence reads: CASSDHYEQYF. The CDR3 DNA follows: TGTGCCAGCAGTGACCATTACGAGCAGTACTTC. The V gene is TRBV25-1, the J gene TRBJ2-7; D ambiguous. CDR1 and CDR2 (germline): MGHDK, SYGVNS. This CDR3 is built from 11 residues. The V and J ends lost 3 bases and 4 bases respectively, with 4 bases between them.

This clonotype was counted ten times or more. This chain links TRBV20-1 with TRBJ1-1; no definite D call. V shed 4 bases and J shed 1 base, with 10 bases lying between them. Per germline, CDR1 DFQATT and CDR2 SNEGSKA (reference sequence). The CDR3 runs 13 residues. The CDR3 loop reads CSATPQANTEAFF. The CDR3 bases are TGCAGTGCTACACCTCAGGCGAACACTGAAGCTTTCTTT.

The chain combines TRBV15 with TRBJ2-3; 9 positions agree with TRBD2. CDR3 size: 15 residues. Germline V gene sequence: CDR1 LNHNV, CDR2 YYDKDF (reference sequence). V lost 0 bases, J lost 7 bases, and 5 bases stayed unmatched. CDR3 region: CATSREASGIHTQYF. CDR3 coding DNA: TGTGCCACCAGCAGAGAGGCTAGCGGGATACATACGCAGTATTTT.

This clonotype was seen a few times. This sequence joins TRBV6-2 or TRBV6-3 and TRBJ2-1, with a weak D call TRBD1 (6 bases). The CDR3 has 13 residues. Trimming pared 8 bases from V and 2 bases from J, leaving 10 bases between. From germline, CDR1 is MNHEY and CDR2 SVGEGT. In nucleotides, the CDR3 is TGTGCCAGCCAGCGGACAGCCTACAATGAGCAGTTCTTC. This encodes CASQRTAYNEQFF.

The V call is TRBV29-1, the J call TRBJ1-2, with TRBD1 matching over 8 bases. This CDR3 comprises 11 residues. The germline V gene encodes CDR1 SQVTM and CDR2 ANQGSEA. The trim removed 6 bases at V and 9 bases at J, leaving 6 bases unmatched. CDR3 protein: CSVGTGSSYTF. CDR3 DNA: TGCAGCGTGGGGACAGGTTCTAGCTACACCTTC.

The rearrangement joins TRBV28 to TRBJ2-4, with 7 bases lining up with TRBD2. The CDR3 sequence is 15 residues long. Germline CDR1 is MDHEN and CDR2 is SYDVKM. After removal of 8 bases from V and 0 bases from J, the junction contained 7 bases not matched to a gene. The CDR3 sequence: CASRKRDLAKNIQYF. DNA of the CDR3: TGTGCCAGCCGTAAGCGGGACTTAGCCAAAAACATTCAGTACTTC.

The chain is built from TRBV9 and TRBJ2-3; the D is unclear. Trimming took off 0 bases at V and 0 bases at J, with 11 bases between the two ends. Germline V gene sequence: CDR1 SGDLS, CDR2 YYNGEE. The length of the CDR3 is 16 residues. CDR3 protein: CASSVEIHTSTDTQYF. DNA of the CDR3: TGTGCCAGCAGCGTAGAGATTCATACTAGCACAGATACGCAGTATTTT.

This clonotype was picked up one time. This sequence joins TRBV5-4 and TRBJ2-3, with a possible D match to TRBD1 (6 bases). This CDR3 is built from 14 residues. Germline V gives CDR1 SGHNT, CDR2 YYREEE (reference sequence). V dropped 5 bases and J dropped 5 bases, with 15 bases sitting between them. The CDR3 DNA reads as TGTGCCAGCAGAAGGACAGTTAACGAAGATACGCAGTATTTT. Translation: CASRRTVNEDTQYF. Based on the CDR3 plus reference TRBV5-4 and TRBJ2-3, the full variable domain is ETGVTQSPTHLIKTRGQQVTLRCSSQSGHNTVSWYQQALGQGPQFIFQYYREEENGRGNFPPRFSGLQFPNYSSELNVNALELDDSALYLCASRRTVNEDTQYFGPGTRLTVL.

This clonotype was counted at least ten times. The chain employs TRBV12-3 or TRBV12-4 and TRBJ2-3; 14 bases are a match to TRBD2. This CDR3 comprises 18 residues. V lost 4 bases, J lost 2 bases, and 8 bases stayed unmatched. The CDR3 sequence is CASSSGTSGSIVTDTQYF. The CDR3 nucleotides are TGTGCCAGCAGTTCCGGGACTAGCGGGAGTATAGTCACAGATACGCAGTATTTT.